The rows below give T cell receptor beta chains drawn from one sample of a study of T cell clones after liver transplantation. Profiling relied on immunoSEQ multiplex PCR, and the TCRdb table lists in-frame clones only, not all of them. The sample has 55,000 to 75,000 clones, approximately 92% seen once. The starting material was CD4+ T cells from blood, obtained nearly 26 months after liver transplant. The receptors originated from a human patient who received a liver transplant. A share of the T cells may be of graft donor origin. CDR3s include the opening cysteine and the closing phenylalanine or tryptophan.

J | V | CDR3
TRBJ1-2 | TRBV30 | CAWSVLFSRGYTF
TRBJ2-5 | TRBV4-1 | CASSQEAVQETQYF
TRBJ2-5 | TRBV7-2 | CASSRSGIQETQYF
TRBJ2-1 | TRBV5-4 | CVSGQTYNEQFF
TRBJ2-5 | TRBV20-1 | CSARAGETQYF
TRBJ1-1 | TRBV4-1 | CASSQDPRQGTMNTEAFF
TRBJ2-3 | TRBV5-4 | CASSLGTESLGTQYF
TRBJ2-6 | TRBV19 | CASSTPETGTVLTF
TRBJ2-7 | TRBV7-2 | CASSLEFGSPRPEQYF
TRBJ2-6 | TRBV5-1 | CASSLFSGANVLTF
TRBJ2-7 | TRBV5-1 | CASSLAPQGATNEQYF
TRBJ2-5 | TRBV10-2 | CASSAHGETQYF
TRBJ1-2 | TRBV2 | CASSEQRNYGYTF
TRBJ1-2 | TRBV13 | CASSLEGRVSRNGYGYTF
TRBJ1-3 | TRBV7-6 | CASSSAAFGGNTIYF
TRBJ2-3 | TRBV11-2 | CASGLNRWTDTQYF
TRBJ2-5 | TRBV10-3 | CAIRAGQGLGETQYF
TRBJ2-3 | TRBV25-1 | CASSEGGPTDTQYF
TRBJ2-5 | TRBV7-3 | CASSYSGLGQETQYF
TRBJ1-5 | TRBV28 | CASSLGGGQQPQHF
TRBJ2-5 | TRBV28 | CASTSQGGETQYF
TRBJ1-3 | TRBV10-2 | CASSESRDGNTIYF
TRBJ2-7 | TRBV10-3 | CAISEWGNKGGSSYEQYF
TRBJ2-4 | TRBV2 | CASIPGDLAKNIQYF
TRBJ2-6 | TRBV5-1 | CASSLRWQGADGANVLTF
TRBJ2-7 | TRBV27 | CASASNPLRTSGSSEQYF
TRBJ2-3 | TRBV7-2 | CASSLDGRLSTDTQYF
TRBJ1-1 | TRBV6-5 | CASSSPRDSSTEAFF
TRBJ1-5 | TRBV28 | CASSSSTGRNQPQHF
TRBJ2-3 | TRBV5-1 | CASSLARDTDTQYF
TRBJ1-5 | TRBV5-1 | CASSLKGGIGPNQPQHF
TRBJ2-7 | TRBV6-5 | CASSKTGTGGYEQYF
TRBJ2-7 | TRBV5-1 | CASSLGLRPTTYEQYF
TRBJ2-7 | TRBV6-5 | CASSYRPSSYEQYF
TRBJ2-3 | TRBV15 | CATSSPGRAGADTQYF
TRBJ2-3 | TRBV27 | CASRELAGGRGTQYF
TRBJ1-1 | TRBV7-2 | CASTLSQGAGTEAFF
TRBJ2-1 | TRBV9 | CASSVFGLADYNEQFF
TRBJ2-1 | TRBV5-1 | CASSVGLNEQFF
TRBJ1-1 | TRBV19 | CASSIDLFTPAFF
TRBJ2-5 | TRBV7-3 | CASSLTLTGGAGTQYF
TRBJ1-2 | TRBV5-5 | CASSLAVKDRRLGGYTF
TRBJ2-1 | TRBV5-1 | CASSWRPGAGNEQFF
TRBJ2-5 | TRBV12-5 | CASGYLNSAQETQYF
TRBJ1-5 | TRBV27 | CASSPDRISQPQHF
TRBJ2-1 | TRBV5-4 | CASSLTGVSYNEQFF
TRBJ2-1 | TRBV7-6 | CASAATQQSYNEQFF
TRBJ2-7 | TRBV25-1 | CASRKGQGSYEQYF
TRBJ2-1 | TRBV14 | CASSQASGRSWDYNEQFF
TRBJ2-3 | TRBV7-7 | CASSLGQGPADTQYF
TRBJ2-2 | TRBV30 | CAWTRGKNTGELFF
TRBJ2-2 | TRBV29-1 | CSVDFQATGELFF